The 11 T cell receptor beta chains in this list originate from one sample, sequenced in a study of cytomegalovirus exposure and HLA in healthy donors (dated by TCRdb to about 2017). The library came from the immunoSEQ multiplex PCR assay. TCRdb holds this immuneACCESS table with in-frame rearrangements only. Some clones are missing; in checked studies, unresolved V genes explain under half, and the rest has no known cause. The sample table shows 150,000 to 200,000 clones, and 75% to 90% are seen once. The biggest ten clones account for about a sixth of the sample. Sequenced sample: PBMCs. The receptor set was obtained from a man between 18 and 35 years old in good health and CMV-seropositive.

This clone was detected once. The chain employs TRBV28 and TRBJ2-7; 12 bases align to TRBD2. Trimming at V came to 6 bases and at J to 0 bases, leaving 6 bases not matched to a gene. The CDR3 is 16 residues long. Germline V gives CDR1 MDHEN, CDR2 SYDVKM. The CDR3 DNA reads TGTGCCAGCAGCCCTAGCGGGGGGGCCAGCTCCTACGAGCAGTACTTC. Protein sequence: CASSPSGGASSYEQYF.

J is TRBJ2-5 and V is TRBV29-1; 7 bases agree with TRBD2. With 7 bases clipped from V and 4 bases from J, the junction kept 6 bases outside the gene matches. Germline CDR1 SQVTM, CDR2 ANQGSEA. The CDR3 is 12 residues long. The CDR3 nucleotides read TGCAGCGCCAGCGGGACTGTAGAGACCCAGTACTTC. This translates into CSASGTVETQYF.

V usage is TRBV6-5 and J usage is TRBJ1-4, with 8 positions matching TRBD1. Germline V CDR1 and CDR2: MNHEY, SVGAGI. V was pared by 6 bases and J by 7 bases, with 7 bases of the junction left unmatched. This CDR3 is 14 amino acids long. For the CDR3, the DNA is TGTGCCAGCAGCTCAGGGGGCCCGGGTGAAAAACTGTTTTTT. Protein sequence: CASSSGGPGEKLFF.

The chain links TRBV11-3 to TRBJ2-5, with 15 positions matching TRBD2. CDR1 and CDR2 from the germline V gene are SGHNT and YENEEA. The CDR3 sequence is 18 residues long. V lost 5 bases, J lost 5 bases, and 12 bases stayed unmatched. CDR3 bases: TGTGCCAGCAGCGGACCCATAGGGACTAGCGGGGGGTGGGAGACCCAGTACTTC. Its protein product is CASSGPIGTSGGWETQYF.

The chain carries TRBV5-1 and TRBJ2-2; D gene unclear. The V gene's germline CDR1 is SGHRS and CDR2 YFSETQ. The ends were cut back, 2 bases at V and 4 bases at J, with 3 bases in the middle. This CDR3 has 12 residues. The CDR3 region is CASSLLTGELFF. CDR3 in DNA: TGCGCCAGCAGCTTACTCACCGGGGAGCTGTTTTTT.

This clone was recorded a few times. The chain couples TRBV29-1 to TRBJ2-7, with D tentatively TRBD2 (5 bases). There are 11 residues in the CDR3. CDR1 is SQVTM and CDR2 is ANQGSEA in the germline V gene. V was pared by 7 bases and J by 7 bases, with 14 bases between. The CDR3 loop reads CSAGVGEEQYF. The CDR3 DNA sequence: TGCAGCGCTGGGGTCGGGGAAGAGCAGTACTTC.

This chain connects TRBV28 to TRBJ2-2; 10 bases are shared with TRBD2. Germline trimming cut 4 bases from V and 6 bases from J; bases unmatched to any gene: 2. Germline lookup yields CDR1 MDHEN and CDR2 SYDVKM. CDR3 length: 14 residues. This CDR3 is CASSSLAGAGELFF. CDR3 in DNA: TGTGCCAGCAGTTCCCTAGCGGGAGCCGGGGAGCTGTTTTTT.

The V gene is TRBV7-2, the J gene TRBJ2-5; 10 nucleotides line up with TRBD2. The V and J ends lost 2 bases and 5 bases, in that order; junction bases with no gene match: 5. Germline V lookup: CDR1 SGHTA, CDR2 FQGNSA. The CDR3 consists of 15 residues. CDR3 nucleotide sequence: TGTGCCAGCAGCTTACAGCGGGGGGGCCGGGAGACCCAGTACTTC. Its protein is CASSLQRGGRETQYF.

The chain couples TRBV7-8 to TRBJ2-7; D may be TRBD2 (6 bases). Trimming cost V 1 base and J 4 bases, with 11 bases left between them. Germline assignment: CDR1 SGHVS and CDR2 FQNEAQ. The CDR3 is 14 residues long. This chain's CDR3 is CASSLGDGTYEQYF. The CDR3 DNA reads as TGTGCCAGCAGCTTAGGCGACGGGACTTACGAGCAGTACTTC.

The chain uses TRBV23-1 and TRBJ2-7; D gene ambiguous. TRBV23-1 is noted as an ORF with a role that remains uncertain. The CDR3 covers 12 residues. Between the trimmed V and J ends, which lost 6 bases and 1 base, there was a span of 7 bases. The CDR3 is CASRNISYEQYF. DNA of the CDR3: TGCGCCAGCAGGAACATATCCTACGAGCAGTACTTC.

The J gene is TRBJ1-1, the V gene TRBV5-6, with D perhaps matching TRBD1 (6 bases). V was clipped by 6 bases and J by 3 bases, with 15 bases between them. The CDR3 is made up of 14 amino acids. CDR1 is SGHDT and CDR2 is YYEEEE in the germline V gene. CDR3 in amino acids: CASTPTGRDTEAFF. CDR3 sequence (DNA): TGTGCCAGCACCCCGACAGGAAGGGACACTGAAGCTTTCTTT.